This TCR beta chain was profiled in a study of cytomegalovirus exposure and HLA in healthy donors. The donors gave bone marrow, and they were healthy. Primers included in the PCR were 60 Vbeta and 13 Jbeta primers. Only in-frame clones appear in the TCRdb table, and some are missing; sequencing was by immunoSEQ multiplex PCR. The repertoire includes more than 100,000 clones, around 80% of them detected once, and approximately 1.5% sits in the top ten. Note on this clone: Antigen: not known.

Study outcomes and limitations: The authors later linked a missense DCLRE1C variant to TCR beta V- and J-gene trimming.

The CDR3 extends over 13 amino acids. Trimming removed 2 bases from V and 7 bases from J, with 9 bases in between. Germline CDR1 SGHTA, CDR2 FQGNSA. Sequenced sample: PBMCs. The clonotype originates from a woman in her late teens or twenties in good health and CMV-seronegative. This rearrangement joins TRBV7-2 to TRBJ2-1; tentatively, D is TRBD1 (5 bases). This CDR3 is CASSLLRGNEQFF. The DNA for the CDR3 is TGTGCCAGCAGCTTATTAAGGGGAAATGAGCAGTTCTTC.